The 9 T cell receptor beta chains in this list originate from one sample, sequenced in a study of T-cell reconstitution after alpha-beta-depleted transplantation in children. Unique molecular identifiers were built into the TCRbeta library. TCRdb analysed the PCR reads with MiXCR anew, one entry per CDR3 protein. The data contain fewer than 750,000 distinct CDR3 sequences, around 27% of them seen just once; the ten biggest clones take up 30% to 40%. Material: PBMCs, obtained before TCRalphabeta/CD19-depleted stem cell transplant. These receptors were obtained from a boy under three years old with Wiskott-Aldrich syndrome, due to receive a stem cell transplant.

This clonotype was counted a few times. This rearrangement joins TRBV7-2 to TRBJ2-7; 9 bases are a match to TRBD2. Germline V gene data show CDR1 as SGHTA and CDR2 as FQGNSA. This CDR3 spans 15 amino acids. With 0 bases clipped from V and 4 bases from J, the junction kept 4 bases outside the gene matches. This CDR3 reads CASSLAVREGYEQYF. The CDR3 region has the DNA TGTGCCAGCAGCTTAGCGGTGCGGGAGGGTTACGAGCAGTACTTC.

V and J are TRBV20-1 and TRBJ2-1; D is perhaps TRBD1 or TRBD2 (5 bases each). Germline V gene lookup returns CDR1 DFQATT and CDR2 SNEGSKA (reference sequence). CDR3 length: 17 amino acids. The V end was cut by 0 bases, the J end by 4 bases, with 19 bases between. The chain's CDR3 is CSARDFRDPGRYNEQFF. In nucleotides, the CDR3 is TGCAGTGCTAGAGACTTCCGAGACCCGGGACGGTACAATGAGCAGTTCTTC.

The chain is built from TRBV6-5 and TRBJ2-1; perhaps TRBD2 as D (7 bases). Germline CDR1 reads MNHEY; CDR2 reads SVGAGI. This CDR3 contains 16 residues. Trimming removed 7 bases from V and 4 bases from J, with 20 bases in between. CDR3 DNA: TGTGCCAGCAATTTCCTCAAGGGAGGGGGTTACAATGAGCAGTTCTTC. Residues: CASNFLKGGGYNEQFF.

This clonotype was seen only a few times. The chain joins TRBV3-1 to TRBJ2-1; tentatively, D is TRBD1 or TRBD2 (5 bases each). Deletions cut 2 bases from V and 12 bases from J, with 17 bases between. The germline V gene has CDR1 LGHDT and CDR2 YNNKEL (reference sequence). The CDR3 has 14 amino acids. Here the CDR3 reads CASSQLRTRSGQFF. CDR3 nucleotide sequence: TGTGCCAGCAGCCAACTCAGGACAAGGAGCGGGCAGTTCTTC.

The chain has TRBV12-3 or TRBV12-4 and TRBJ2-5, with D possibly TRBD2 on 6 matching bases. The CDR3 runs to 12 residues. V was pared by 6 bases and J by 6 bases, with 11 bases between. The CDR3 loop reads CASRLGGQTQYF. In DNA form, the CDR3 reads TGTGCCAGCAGGCTAGGAGGGCAGACCCAGTACTTC.

V is TRBV5-1 and J is TRBJ2-5, with D possibly TRBD2 on 5 matching bases. Germline CDR1 is SGHRS and CDR2 is YFSETQ. Trimming removed 7 bases from V and 2 bases from J, with 15 bases in between. CDR3 size: 14 residues. CDR3 amino acids: CASARSGIQETQYF. The CDR3 DNA reads as TGCGCCAGCGCCCGGAGCGGCATACAAGAGACCCAGTACTTC.

The V gene is TRBV28, the J gene TRBJ2-7, with D maybe TRBD2 (5 bases). The germline V gene encodes CDR1 MDHEN and CDR2 SYDVKM. This CDR3 is 15 amino acids long. V gave up 3 bases and J gave up 6 bases, with 18 bases separating them. CDR3: CASSFSLARASEQYF. The CDR3 DNA sequence: TGTGCCAGCAGTTTTTCCCTAGCTAGAGCAAGCGAGCAGTACTTC.

This clonotype was found a few times. The genes are TRBV5-1 and TRBJ2-7; D could derive from TRBD1 or TRBD2 (5 bases each). The CDR3 is made up of 15 amino acids. Germline V CDR1 and CDR2: SGHRS, YFSETQ. V shed 0 bases and J shed 5 bases, with 15 bases lying between them. The CDR3 protein is CASSLGGPQGNEQYF. The DNA of the CDR3 is TGCGCCAGCAGCTTGGGGGGACCCCAGGGAAACGAGCAGTACTTC.

J is TRBJ1-2 and V is TRBV20-1, with TRBD1 matching over 8 bases. V was clipped by 6 bases and J by 0 bases; unmatched bases: 9. This CDR3 is built from 15 residues. CDR1 and CDR2 from the germline V gene are DFQATT and SNEGSKA (reference sequence). The CDR3 loop reads CSAYAGTGANYGYTF. DNA of the CDR3: TGCAGTGCCTACGCCGGGACAGGAGCTAACTATGGCTACACCTTC.